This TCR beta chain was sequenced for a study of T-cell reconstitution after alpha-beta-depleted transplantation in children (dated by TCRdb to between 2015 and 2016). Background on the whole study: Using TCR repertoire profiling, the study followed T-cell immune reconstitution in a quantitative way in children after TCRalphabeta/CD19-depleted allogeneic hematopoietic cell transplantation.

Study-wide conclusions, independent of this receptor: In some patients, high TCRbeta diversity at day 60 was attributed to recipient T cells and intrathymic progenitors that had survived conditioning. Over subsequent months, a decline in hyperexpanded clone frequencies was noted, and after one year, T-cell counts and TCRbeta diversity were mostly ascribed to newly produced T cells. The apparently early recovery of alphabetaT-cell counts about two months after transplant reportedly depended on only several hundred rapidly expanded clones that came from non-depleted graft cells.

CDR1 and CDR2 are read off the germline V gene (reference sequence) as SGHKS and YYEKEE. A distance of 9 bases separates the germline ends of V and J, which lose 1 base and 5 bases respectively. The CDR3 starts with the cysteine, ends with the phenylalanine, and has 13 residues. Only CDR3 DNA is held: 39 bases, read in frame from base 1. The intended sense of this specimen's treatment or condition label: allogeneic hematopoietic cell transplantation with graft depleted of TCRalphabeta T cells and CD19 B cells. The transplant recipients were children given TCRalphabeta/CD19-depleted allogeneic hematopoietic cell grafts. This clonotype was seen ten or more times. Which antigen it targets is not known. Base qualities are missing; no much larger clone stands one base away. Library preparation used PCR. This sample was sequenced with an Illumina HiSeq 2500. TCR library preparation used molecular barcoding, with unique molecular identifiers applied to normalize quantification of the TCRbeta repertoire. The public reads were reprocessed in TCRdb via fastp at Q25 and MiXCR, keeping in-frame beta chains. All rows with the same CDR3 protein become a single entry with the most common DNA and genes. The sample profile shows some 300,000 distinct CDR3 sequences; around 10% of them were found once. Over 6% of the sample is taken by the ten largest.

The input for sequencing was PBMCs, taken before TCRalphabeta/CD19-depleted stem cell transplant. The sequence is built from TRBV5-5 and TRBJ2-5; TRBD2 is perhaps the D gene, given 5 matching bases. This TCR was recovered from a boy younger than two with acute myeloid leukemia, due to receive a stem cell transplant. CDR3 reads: CASSLLSGETQYF. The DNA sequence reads TGTGCCAGCAGCTTGTTGTCGGGGGAGACCCAGTACTTC.